This T cell receptor (beta chain) was retrieved from a study of T cells after yellow fever vaccination. In this sample, this clonotype turned up a few times. MiXCR was run by TCRdb on the 5' RACE reads, yielding one entry per CDR3 protein. This table holds 50,000 to 60,000 distinct CDR3 sequences, around 6.1% found once. The CDR3 is made up of 15 amino acids. With 4 bases clipped from V and 2 bases from J, the junction kept 1 base outside the gene matches. Germline CDR1 reads MDHEN; CDR2 reads SYDVKM. This sequence was found in a man between 18 and 35 years old who received the YFV17D yellow fever vaccine. The input for sequencing was PBMCs, either bulk or a sorted T-cell subset (CD4+, CD8+, memory, or dextramer-sorted; not recorded which), taken on the day of the yellow fever booster vaccination. This sequence joins TRBV28 and TRBJ2-3; TRBD1 aligns across 12 bases. The CDR3 here is CASSWGQGATDTQYF. CDR3 in DNA: TGTGCCAGCAGTTGGGGACAGGGGGCCACAGATACGCAGTATTTT.